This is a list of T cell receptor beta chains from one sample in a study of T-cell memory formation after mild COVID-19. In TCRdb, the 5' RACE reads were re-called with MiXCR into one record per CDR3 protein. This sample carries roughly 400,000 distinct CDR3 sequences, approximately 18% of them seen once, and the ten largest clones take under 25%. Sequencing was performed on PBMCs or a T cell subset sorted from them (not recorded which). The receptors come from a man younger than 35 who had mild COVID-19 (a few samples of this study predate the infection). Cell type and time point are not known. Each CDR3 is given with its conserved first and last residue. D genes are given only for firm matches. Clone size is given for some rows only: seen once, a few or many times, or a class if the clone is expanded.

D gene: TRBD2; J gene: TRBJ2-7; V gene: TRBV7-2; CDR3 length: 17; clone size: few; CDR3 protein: CASSLESSGGIGYEQYF; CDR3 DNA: TGTGCCAGCAGCTTAGAGTCTAGCGGGGGGATCGGATACGAGCAGTACTTC
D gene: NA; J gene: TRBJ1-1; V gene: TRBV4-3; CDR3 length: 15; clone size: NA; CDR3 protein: CASSQGPGVNTEAFF; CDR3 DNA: TGCGCCAGCAGCCAAGGGCCAGGGGTCAACACTGAAGCTTTCTTT
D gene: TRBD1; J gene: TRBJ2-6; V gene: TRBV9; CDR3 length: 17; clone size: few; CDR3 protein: CASGDRVRLSGANVLTF; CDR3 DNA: TGTGCCAGCGGGGACAGGGTTAGGCTCTCTGGGGCCAACGTCCTGACTTTC
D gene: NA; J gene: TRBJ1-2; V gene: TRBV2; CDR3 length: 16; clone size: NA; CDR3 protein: CASSVSSTQANYGYTF; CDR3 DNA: TGTGCCAGCAGTGTTTCTTCGACTCAAGCTAACTATGGCTACACCTTC
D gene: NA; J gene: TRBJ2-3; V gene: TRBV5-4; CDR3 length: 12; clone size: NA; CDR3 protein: CASTATTDTQYF; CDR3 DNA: TGTGCCAGCACCGCGACGACAGATACGCAGTATTTT
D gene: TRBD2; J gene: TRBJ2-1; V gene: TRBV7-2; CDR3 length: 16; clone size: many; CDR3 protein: CASSLATQAGGGEQFF; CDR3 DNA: TGTGCCAGCAGCTTAGCGACGCAAGCGGGGGGGGGTGAGCAGTTCTTC
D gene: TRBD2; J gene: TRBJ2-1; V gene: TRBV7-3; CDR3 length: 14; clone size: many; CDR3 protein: CASSLLAASNEQFF; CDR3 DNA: TGTGCCAGCAGCTTACTAGCGGCGAGCAATGAGCAGTTCTTC
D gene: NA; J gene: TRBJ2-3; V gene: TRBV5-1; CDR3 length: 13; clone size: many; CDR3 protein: CASSTEGSDTQYF; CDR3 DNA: TGCGCCAGCAGCACTGAGGGATCAGATACGCAGTATTTT
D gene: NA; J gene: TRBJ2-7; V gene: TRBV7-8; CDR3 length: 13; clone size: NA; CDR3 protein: CASSFGLNYEQYF; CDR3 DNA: TGTGCCAGCAGCTTTGGGCTGAACTACGAGCAGTACTTC
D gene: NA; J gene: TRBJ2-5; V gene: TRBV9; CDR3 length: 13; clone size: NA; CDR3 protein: CASSPEAAETQYF; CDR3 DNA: TGTGCCAGCAGTCCCGAAGCAGCAGAGACCCAGTACTTC
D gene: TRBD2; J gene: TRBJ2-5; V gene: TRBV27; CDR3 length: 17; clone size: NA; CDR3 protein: CASSSGLARGPQETQYF; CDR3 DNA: TGTGCCAGCAGTTCAGGACTAGCGAGGGGTCCCCAAGAGACCCAGTACTTC
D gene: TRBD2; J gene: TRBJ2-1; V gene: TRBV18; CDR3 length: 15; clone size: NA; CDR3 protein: CASSPKGLGSNEQFF; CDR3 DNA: TGTGCCAGCTCACCAAAGGGACTAGGGTCCAATGAGCAGTTCTTC
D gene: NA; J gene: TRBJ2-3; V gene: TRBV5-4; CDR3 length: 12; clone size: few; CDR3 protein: CATVLWGDTQYF; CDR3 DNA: TGTGCCACCGTACTATGGGGGGATACGCAGTATTTT
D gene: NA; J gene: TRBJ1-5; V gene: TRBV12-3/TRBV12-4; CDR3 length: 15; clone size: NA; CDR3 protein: CASSFDRDGNQPQHF; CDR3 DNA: TGTGCCAGCAGTTTCGATAGGGACGGAAATCAGCCCCAGCATTTT
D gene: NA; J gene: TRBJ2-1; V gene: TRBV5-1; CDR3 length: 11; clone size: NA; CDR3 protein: CARSPGPEQFF; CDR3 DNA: TGCGCCAGAAGCCCAGGGCCTGAGCAGTTCTTC
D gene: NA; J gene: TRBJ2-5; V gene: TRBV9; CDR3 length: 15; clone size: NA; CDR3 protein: CASSVRAGSLETQYF; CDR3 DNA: TGTGCCAGCAGCGTCCGGGCGGGGTCCCTGGAGACCCAGTACTTC
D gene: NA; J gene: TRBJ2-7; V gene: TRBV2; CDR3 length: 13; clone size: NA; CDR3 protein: CASSVGQAYEQYF; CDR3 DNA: TGTGCCAGCAGTGTAGGGCAAGCCTACGAGCAGTACTTC
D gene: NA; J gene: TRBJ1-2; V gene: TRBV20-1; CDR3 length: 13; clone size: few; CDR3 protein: CSARGGGTYGYTF; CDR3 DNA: TGCAGTGCTAGGGGCGGGGGAACCTATGGCTACACCTTC
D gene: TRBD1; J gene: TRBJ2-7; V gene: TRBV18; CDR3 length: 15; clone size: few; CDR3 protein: CASSPRGQGTYEQYF; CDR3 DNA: TGTGCCAGCTCACCACGGGGACAGGGTACCTACGAGCAGTACTTC
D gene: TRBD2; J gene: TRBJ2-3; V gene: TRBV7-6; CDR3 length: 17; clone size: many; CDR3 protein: CASSLRTSGGLTDTQYF; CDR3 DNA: TGTGCCAGCAGCTTACGGACTAGCGGGGGGCTGACAGATACGCAGTATTTT
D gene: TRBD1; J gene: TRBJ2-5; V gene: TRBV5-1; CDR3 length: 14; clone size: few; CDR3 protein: CASSQGQGGQTQYF; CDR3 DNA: TGCGCCAGCAGCCAGGGACAGGGAGGGCAGACCCAGTACTTC
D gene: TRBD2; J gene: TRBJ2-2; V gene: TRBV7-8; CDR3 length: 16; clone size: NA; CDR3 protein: CASSSGLAGNTGELFF; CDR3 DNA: TGTGCCAGCAGCTCAGGACTAGCGGGAAACACCGGGGAGCTGTTTTTT
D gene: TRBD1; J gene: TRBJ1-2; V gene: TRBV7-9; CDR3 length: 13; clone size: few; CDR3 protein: CASSPTDRVGYTF; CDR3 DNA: TGTGCCAGCAGCCCGACGGACAGGGTCGGCTACACCTTC
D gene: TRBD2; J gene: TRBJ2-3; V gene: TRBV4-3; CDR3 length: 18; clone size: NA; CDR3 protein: CASSPDGTSGGTTDTQYF; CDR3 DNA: TGCGCCAGCAGCCCCGACGGGACTAGCGGGGGAACCACAGATACGCAGTATTTT
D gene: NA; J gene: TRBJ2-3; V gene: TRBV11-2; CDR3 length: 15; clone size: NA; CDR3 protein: CASSLEGWGTDTQYF; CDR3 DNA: TGTGCCAGCAGCCTTGAGGGGTGGGGCACAGATACGCAGTATTTT
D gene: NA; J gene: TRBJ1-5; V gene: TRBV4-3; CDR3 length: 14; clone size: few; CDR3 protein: CASSPQGLGQPQHF; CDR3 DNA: TGCGCCAGCAGCCCGCAGGGGCTTGGGCAGCCCCAGCATTTT
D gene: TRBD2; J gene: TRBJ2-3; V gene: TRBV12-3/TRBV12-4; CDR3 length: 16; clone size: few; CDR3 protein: CASSSPSGGFTDTQYF; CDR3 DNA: TGTGCCAGCAGTTCCCCTAGCGGGGGGTTTACAGATACGCAGTATTTT
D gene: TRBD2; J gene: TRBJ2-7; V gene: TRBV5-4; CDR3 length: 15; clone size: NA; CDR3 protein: CASSFGGGAPYEQYF; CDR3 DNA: TGTGCCAGCAGCTTCGGCGGGGGGGCTCCCTACGAGCAGTACTTC
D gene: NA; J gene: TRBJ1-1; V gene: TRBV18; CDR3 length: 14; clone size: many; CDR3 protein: CASSGLEGGTEAFF; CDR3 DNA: TGTGCCAGCTCAGGCCTTGAGGGAGGCACTGAAGCTTTCTTT
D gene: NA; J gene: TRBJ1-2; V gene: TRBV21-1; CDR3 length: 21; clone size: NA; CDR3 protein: CASSKMCGTGYGEPLIYGYTF; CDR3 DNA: TGTGCCAGCAGCAAAATGTGTGGGACCGGGTACGGAGAACCCCTTATCTATGGCTACACCTTC
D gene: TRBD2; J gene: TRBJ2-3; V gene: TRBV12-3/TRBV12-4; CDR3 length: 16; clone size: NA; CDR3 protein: CASSSRGRDPTDTQYF; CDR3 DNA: TGTGCCAGCAGCTCTCGGGGGAGGGACCCCACAGATACGCAGTATTTT